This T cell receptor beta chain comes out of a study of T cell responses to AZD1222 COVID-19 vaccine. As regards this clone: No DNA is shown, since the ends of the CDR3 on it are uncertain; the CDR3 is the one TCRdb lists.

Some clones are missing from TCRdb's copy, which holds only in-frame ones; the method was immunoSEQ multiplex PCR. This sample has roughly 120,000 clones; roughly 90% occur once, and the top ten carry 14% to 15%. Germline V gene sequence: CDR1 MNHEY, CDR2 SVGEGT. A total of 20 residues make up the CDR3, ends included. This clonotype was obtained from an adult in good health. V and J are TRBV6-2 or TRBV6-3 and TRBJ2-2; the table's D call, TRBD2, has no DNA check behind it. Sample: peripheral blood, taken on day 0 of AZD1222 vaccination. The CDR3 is CASSSSLAGGFTRSAGELFF.